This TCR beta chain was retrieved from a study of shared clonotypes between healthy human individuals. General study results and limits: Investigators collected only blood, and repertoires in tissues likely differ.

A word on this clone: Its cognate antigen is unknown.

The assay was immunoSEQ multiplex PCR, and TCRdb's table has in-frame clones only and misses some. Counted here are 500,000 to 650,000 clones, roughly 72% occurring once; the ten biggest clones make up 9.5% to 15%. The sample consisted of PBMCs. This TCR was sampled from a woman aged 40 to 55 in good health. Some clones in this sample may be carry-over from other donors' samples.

CDR3 region: CASSSQTLNTGELFF. DNA for the CDR3: TGTGCCAGTAGTTCCCAAACACTAAACACCGGGGAGCTGTTTTTT. The chain is built from TRBV19 and TRBJ2-2; D not certain. V lost 5 bases and J lost 2, with 12 bases in between. Germline CDR1 is LNHDA and CDR2 is SQIVND (reference sequence). The CDR3 runs 15 residues.